This T cell receptor beta chain was retrieved from a study of cytomegalovirus exposure and HLA in healthy donors. General study findings and limits: The authors later found most CMV-associated TCR beta chains appeared HLA-restricted. Across HLA loci, a later analysis found differing TCR association rates, with DRB1 most and HLA-C fewest.

CDR1 SGHTA and CDR2 FQGNSA come from the germline V gene. The CDR3 extends over 14 amino acids. The PCR used 60 Vbeta and 13 Jbeta primers. Data came from immunoSEQ multiplex PCR; TCRdb stores just in-frame clones and leaves some out. Found here are around 150,000 clones, roughly 86% of them singletons; the top ten hold roughly 0.5%. With regard to this clone: What it recognizes is unknown.

The V gene is TRBV7-2, the J gene TRBJ2-5; D is unresolved. The J call may not be correct, given that the DNA end is closer to TRBJ2-7. Sequencing was done on a sample of PBMCs. The TCR comes from a woman aged 40 to 49 in good health and CMV-seronegative. DNA of the CDR3: TGTGCCAGCAGTGTGGCCTCTCATAGCTACGAGCAGTACTTC. Translated: CASSVASHSYEQYF.